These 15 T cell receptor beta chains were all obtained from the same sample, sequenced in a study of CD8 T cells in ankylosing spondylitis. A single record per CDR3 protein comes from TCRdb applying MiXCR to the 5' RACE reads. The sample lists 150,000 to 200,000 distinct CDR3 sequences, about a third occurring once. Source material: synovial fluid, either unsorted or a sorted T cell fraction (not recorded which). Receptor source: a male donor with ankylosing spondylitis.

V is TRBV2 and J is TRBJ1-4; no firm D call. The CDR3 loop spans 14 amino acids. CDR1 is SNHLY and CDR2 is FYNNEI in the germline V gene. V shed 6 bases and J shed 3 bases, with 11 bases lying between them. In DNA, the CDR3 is TGTGCCAGCAGGATACAGTTCTCTAATGAAAAACTGTTTTTT. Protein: CASRIQFSNEKLFF.

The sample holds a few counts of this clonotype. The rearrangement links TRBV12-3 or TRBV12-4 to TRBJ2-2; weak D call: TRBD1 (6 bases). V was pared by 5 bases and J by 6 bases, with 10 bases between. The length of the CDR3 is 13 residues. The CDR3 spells CASSARTAGELFF. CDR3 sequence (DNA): TGTGCCAGCAGTGCTCGGACAGCCGGGGAGCTGTTTTTT.

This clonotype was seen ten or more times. This chain's CDR3 is CAIQEMGRNTEAFF. CDR3 bases: TGTGCCATCCAGGAGATGGGAAGGAACACTGAAGCTTTCTTT. The chain links TRBV12-3 or TRBV12-4 to TRBJ1-1; no clear D. V was clipped by 10 bases and J by 1 base, with 16 bases between them. This CDR3 is built from 14 residues.

The CDR3, as DNA: TGCAGTGCTAAAACGGACAGGGTGGCTGGAGCTTTCTTT. Translated: CSAKTDRVAGAFF. J is TRBJ1-1 and V is TRBV20-1; 8 bases fit TRBD1. J lost 10 bases, V lost 4 bases, and 11 bases had no gene match. The germline V gene has CDR1 DFQATT and CDR2 SNEGSKA (reference sequence). The CDR3 consists of 13 residues.

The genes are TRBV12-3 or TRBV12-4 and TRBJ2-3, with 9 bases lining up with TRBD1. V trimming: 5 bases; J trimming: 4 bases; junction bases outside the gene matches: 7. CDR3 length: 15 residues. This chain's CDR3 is CASSARQGGADTQYF. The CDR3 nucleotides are TGTGCCAGCAGTGCCCGACAGGGGGGCGCAGATACGCAGTATTTT.

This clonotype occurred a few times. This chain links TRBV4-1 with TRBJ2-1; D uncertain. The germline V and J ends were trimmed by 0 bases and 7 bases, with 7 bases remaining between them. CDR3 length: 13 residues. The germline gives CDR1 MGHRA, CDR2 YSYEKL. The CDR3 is CASSQEWGNEQFF. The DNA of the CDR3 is TGCGCCAGCAGCCAAGAGTGGGGAAATGAGCAGTTCTTC.

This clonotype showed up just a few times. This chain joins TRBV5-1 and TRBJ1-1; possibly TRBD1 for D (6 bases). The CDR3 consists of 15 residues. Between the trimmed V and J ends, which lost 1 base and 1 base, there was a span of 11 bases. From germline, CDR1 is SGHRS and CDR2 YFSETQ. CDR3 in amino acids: CASSLLDRTNTEAFF. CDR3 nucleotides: TGCGCCAGCAGCTTGCTTGACAGGACGAACACTGAAGCTTTCTTT.

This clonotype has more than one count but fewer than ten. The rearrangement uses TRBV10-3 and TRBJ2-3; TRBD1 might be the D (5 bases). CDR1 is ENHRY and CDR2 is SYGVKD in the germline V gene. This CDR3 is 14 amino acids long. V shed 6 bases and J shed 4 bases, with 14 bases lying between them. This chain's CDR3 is CAIRGPQPPDTQYF. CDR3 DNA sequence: TGTGCCATCAGGGGGCCCCAGCCCCCAGATACGCAGTATTTT.

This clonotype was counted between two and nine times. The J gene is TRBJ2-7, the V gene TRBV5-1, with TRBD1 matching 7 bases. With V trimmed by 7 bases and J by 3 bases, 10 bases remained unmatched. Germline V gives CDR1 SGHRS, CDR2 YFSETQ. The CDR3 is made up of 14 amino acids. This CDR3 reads CASARTGPDYEQYF. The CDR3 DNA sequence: TGCGCCAGCGCCAGGACAGGCCCTGACTACGAGCAGTACTTC.

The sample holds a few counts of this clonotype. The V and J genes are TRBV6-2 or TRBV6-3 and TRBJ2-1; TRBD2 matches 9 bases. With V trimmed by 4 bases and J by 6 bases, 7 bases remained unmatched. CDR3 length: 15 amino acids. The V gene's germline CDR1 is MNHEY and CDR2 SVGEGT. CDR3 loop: CASSSRLAASNEQFF. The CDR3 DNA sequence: TGTGCCAGCAGTTCCCGACTAGCGGCGAGCAATGAGCAGTTCTTC.

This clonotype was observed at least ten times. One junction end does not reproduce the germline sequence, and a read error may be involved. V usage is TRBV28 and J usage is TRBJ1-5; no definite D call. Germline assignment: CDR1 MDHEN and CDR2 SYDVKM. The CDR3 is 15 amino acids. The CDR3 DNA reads TGCGCCAGCAGCTTGTTGGCGGGTGGCAATCAGCCCCAGCATTTT. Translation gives CASSLLAGGNQPQHF.

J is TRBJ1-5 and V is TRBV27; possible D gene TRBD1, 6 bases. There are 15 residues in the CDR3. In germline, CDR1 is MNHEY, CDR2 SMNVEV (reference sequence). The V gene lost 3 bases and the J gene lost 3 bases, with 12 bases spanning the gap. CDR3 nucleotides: TGTGCCAGCAGTTTCGGAGGGGGGTTCAATCAGCCCCAGCATTTT. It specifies CASSFGGGFNQPQHF.

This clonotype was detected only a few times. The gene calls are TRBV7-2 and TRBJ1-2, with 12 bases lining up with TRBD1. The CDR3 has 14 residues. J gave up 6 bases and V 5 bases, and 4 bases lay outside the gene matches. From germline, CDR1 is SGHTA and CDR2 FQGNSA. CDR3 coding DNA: TGTGCCAGCAGCCTCCGGGACAGGGGGCATGGCTACACCTTC. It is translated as CASSLRDRGHGYTF.

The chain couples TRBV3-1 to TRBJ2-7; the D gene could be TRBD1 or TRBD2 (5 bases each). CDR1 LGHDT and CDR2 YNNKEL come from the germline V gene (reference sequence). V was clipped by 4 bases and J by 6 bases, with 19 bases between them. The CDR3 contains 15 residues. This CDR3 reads CASSLTFGGTAEQYF. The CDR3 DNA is TGTGCCAGCAGCCTAACATTTGGGGGAACAGCCGAGCAGTACTTC.

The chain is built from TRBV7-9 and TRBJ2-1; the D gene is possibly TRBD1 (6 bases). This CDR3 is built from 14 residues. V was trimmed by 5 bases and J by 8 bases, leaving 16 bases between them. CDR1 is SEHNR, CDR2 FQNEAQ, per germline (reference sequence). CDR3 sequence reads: CASSPKGEWDEQFF. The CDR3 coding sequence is TGTGCCAGCAGCCCGAAGGGGGAGTGGGATGAGCAGTTCTTC.